The sequence of this T cell receptor (beta chain) was determined in a study of vaccination and CD4 T cells after COVID-19. Treatment in this sample: roughly 10-day PBMC culture with coronavirus spike peptide pools or control peptides (ViraFEST assay). Sequenced with the Oncomine TCR Beta short-read assay was DNA taken from cultured CD4+ T cells. MiXCR was run by TCRdb on the PCR reads, yielding one entry per CDR3 protein. The profile shows about 21,000 distinct CDR3 sequences, approximately 42% of them singletons. Trimming pared 1 base from V and 1 base from J, leaving 2 bases between. The CDR3 consists of 12 residues. Per germline, CDR1 SGHDT and CDR2 YYEEEE. Worth noting for this clonotype: Its antigen is unidentified.

The sample in question was CD4+ T cells from blood, cultured in vitro, obtained before SARS-CoV-2 vaccination. The chain employs TRBV5-6 and TRBJ1-1; D gene uncertain. This TCR was recovered from a human donor who received a COVID-19 vaccine. The CDR3 sequence: CASSLPNTEAFF. As DNA, the CDR3 is TGTGCCAGCAGCTTGCCGAACACTGAAGCTTTCTTT.